This T cell receptor (beta chain) stems from a study of shared clonotypes between healthy human individuals. Overall study findings and caveats: A generally larger estimated richness was seen in naive subsets than in memory subsets. Non-shared clonotypes were found to have lower generation probabilities than the clonotypes that were shared by all four of the sorted-subset donors.

TCRdb's table, derived via immunoSEQ multiplex PCR, lists solely in-frame clones and lacks some. Here the sample spans over a million clones, 70% to 80% being singletons. Trimming cost V 6 bases and J 6 bases, with 11 bases left between them. The V gene's germline CDR1 is SNHLY and CDR2 FYNNEI. The CDR3 runs 12 residues. This clone was seen more than once but under ten times. The antigen is unknown. This sequence was found in a man younger than 35 in good health. Some clones in this sample may be carry-over from other donors' samples. This sequence joins TRBV2 and TRBJ1-1, with TRBD1 as a possible D gene (6 bases). The source material was memory CD4+ T cells from PBMCs. As to subset: CD45RA-negative fraction. The CDR3 sequence: CASRQGEAEAFF. The CDR3 DNA follows: TGTGCCAGCAGACAGGGTGAGGCTGAAGCTTTCTTT.